Listed below are T cell receptor beta chains from one sample, sequenced in a study of cytomegalovirus exposure and HLA in healthy donors. Method: immunoSEQ multiplex PCR; TCRdb's copy keeps in-frame clones and lacks some. The sample includes approximately 100,000 clones, 50% to 80% of them seen just once. Sequencing was performed on PBMCs. The receptor source for this set is a man between 60 and 75 years old in good health and CMV-seronegative. The CDR3 runs from the conserved cysteine through the conserved F or W. The D gene is left open where the match is weak. The size entry is marked missing in some rows and otherwise reads once, few, many or a size class.

d_gene,abundance,v_gene,j_gene,CDR3nt,CDR3aa
.,.,TRBV6-1,TRBJ1-5,TGTGCCAGCAGTGAGGGCAGCAATCAGCCCCAGCATTTT,CASSEGSNQPQHF
TRBD1,.,TRBV11-2,TRBJ1-5,TGTGCCAGCAGTCGACAGGGGTTGGGGAATCAGCCCCAGCATTTT,CASSRQGLGNQPQHF
TRBD1,.,TRBV29-1,TRBJ1-2,TGCAGCGTACGACAGGGATCTAACTATGGCTACACCTTC,CSVRQGSNYGYTF
TRBD2,.,TRBV5-1,TRBJ2-7,TGCGCCAGCAGCTTGGCGGCCAGCGGGAGCTACGAGCAGTACTTC,CASSLAASGSYEQYF
.,.,TRBV11-3,TRBJ1-4,TGTGCCAGCAGCTTAGCAGGTTCAACTAATGAAAAACTGTTTTTT,CASSLAGSTNEKLFF
TRBD1,.,TRBV11-3,TRBJ2-3,TGTGCCAGCAGCTTAAGGACAGGGGGCTGGTCGGGTTCAGATACGCAGTATTTT,CASSLRTGGWSGSDTQYF
.,.,TRBV18,TRBJ2-7,TGTGCCAGCTCACCATTTAGAGACAAGCCCTACGAGCAGTACTTC,CASSPFRDKPYEQYF
TRBD1,.,TRBV14,TRBJ2-5,TGTGCCAGCAGCCGAACCGGGACAGGGCTGGAGACCCAGTACTTC,CASSRTGTGLETQYF
.,.,TRBV28,TRBJ2-4,TGTGCCACCAAAGAAGGTCTAACAGGGTGGGGAATGATTCAGTACTTC,CATKEGLTGWGMIQYF
.,.,TRBV5-6,TRBJ2-5,TGTGCCAGCAGCTCCGGACAGGAGGGGGAGACCCAGTACTTC,CASSSGQEGETQYF
.,.,TRBV9,TRBJ1-3,TGTGCCAGCAGCGTAGTAGAGGCGGTTTCTGGAAACACCATATATTTT,CASSVVEAVSGNTIYF
.,.,TRBV2,TRBJ2-1,TGTGCCACCGCGCAGCGAAGTGAGCAGTTCTTC,CATAQRSEQFF
.,.,TRBV28,TRBJ1-3,TGTGCCAGCAGTTTAGTTCAGAAAGGAAACACCATATATTTT,CASSLVQKGNTIYF
.,.,TRBV9,TRBJ1-3,TGTGCCAGCAGCGTAGGCAGTCCTGGAAACACCATATATTTT,CASSVGSPGNTIYF
TRBD1,.,TRBV6-5,TRBJ1-1,TGTGCCAGCAGCTTGGACAGGGGCGACACTGAAGCTTTCTTT,CASSLDRGDTEAFF
TRBD2,.,TRBV6-5,TRBJ2-7,TGTGCCAGCAGTTGGGGGACTAGCGGGAGCACCTACGAGCAGTACTTC,CASSWGTSGSTYEQYF
.,few,TRBV4-1,TRBJ1-6,TGCGCCAGCAGCCAAGCCTCAGCGGCGCCGTTGGATTCACCCCTCCACTTT,CASSQASAAPLDSPLHF
TRBD2,.,TRBV18,TRBJ2-1,TGTGCCAGCTCAACGGGACTAGCAGATTACAATGAGCAGTTCTTC,CASSTGLADYNEQFF
TRBD2,.,TRBV6-5,TRBJ2-2,TGTGCCAGCAGACCCCGGACTAGTGGGTATTGGGAGCTGTTTTTT,CASRPRTSGYWELFF
TRBD2,once,TRBV7-6,TRBJ2-7,TGTGCCAGCAGCTTGGGGACTAGCGGGGTAATGGGCGAGCAGTACTTC,CASSLGTSGVMGEQYF
TRBD1,few,TRBV6-6,TRBJ2-2,TGTGCCAGCCGCAACAGGACAGGGGTCACCGGGGAGCTGTTTTTT,CASRNRTGVTGELFF
.,few,TRBV7-3,TRBJ1-2,TGTGCCAGCAGCTTAATCCCCGGTAACTATGGCTACACCTTC,CASSLIPGNYGYTF
.,.,TRBV28,TRBJ1-4,TGTGCCAGCAGTGTCAGGGGTTTGCTGGTAGGTGAAAAACTGTTTTTT,CASSVRGLLVGEKLFF
TRBD1,.,TRBV7-9,TRBJ2-7,TGTGCCAGCAGCTTAGCACAGGGGTGGGACTACGAGCAGTACTTC,CASSLAQGWDYEQYF
TRBD1,few,TRBV19,TRBJ2-7,TGTGCCAGTAACTCAAGGGGACAGGGGGCCTACGAGCAGTACTTC,CASNSRGQGAYEQYF
TRBD2,.,TRBV5-6,TRBJ2-2,TGTGCCAGCAGCCATCAACAAGCGGGGTACACCGGGGAGCTGTTTTTT,CASSHQQAGYTGELFF
TRBD1,few,TRBV6-5,TRBJ2-3,TGTGCCAGCAGTTACCTCAGGGGGAGCACAGATACGCAGTATTTT,CASSYLRGSTDTQYF
.,.,TRBV5-1,TRBJ2-7,TGCGCCAGCAGCCCTTTGGGCGGGGGCCAGTACGAGCAGTACTTC,CASSPLGGGQYEQYF
.,.,TRBV6-1,TRBJ1-1,TGTGCCAGCAGTTGGTTCGGACAGCAGAACACTGAAGCTTTCTTT,CASSWFGQQNTEAFF
TRBD1,.,TRBV4-1,TRBJ2-7,TGCGCCAGCAGCCAATGGCAGGGGGACGGCGAGCAGTACTTC,CASSQWQGDGEQYF
.,once,TRBV27,TRBJ2-1,TGTGCCAGCAGTCTTCTTGAGCAGTTCTTC,CASSLLEQFF
TRBD1,few,TRBV4-1,TRBJ2-2,TGCGCCAGCAGAACCAGACAGGGGGACAGCGGGGAGCTGTTTTTT,CASRTRQGDSGELFF
.,once,TRBV5-1,TRBJ2-7,TGCGCCAGCAGATTGAGAGGCAGGGAGGAATACGAGCAGTACTTC,CASRLRGREEYEQYF
.,.,TRBV6-6,TRBJ2-1,TGTGCCAGCAGGAATACGGCAGGGGATGAGCAGTTCTTC,CASRNTAGDEQFF
.,.,TRBV21-1,TRBJ1-4,TGTGCCAGCAGCAATTTGGGGACAGGGGGCAGAACTAATGAAAAACTGTTTTTT,CASSNLGTGGRTNEKLFF
.,.,TRBV7-6,TRBJ1-5,TGTGCCAGCAGCCTCGGTCAAAAATATCAGCCCCAGCATTTT,CASSLGQKYQPQHF
.,few,TRBV6-5,TRBJ1-1,TGTGCCAGCAGGAGCGGGGGGGAAGCTTTCTTT,CASRSGGEAFF
.,.,TRBV7-6,TRBJ2-1,TGTGCCAGCAGCTTAGCCCTCGCGGTCTCCTACAATGAGCAGTTCTTC,CASSLALAVSYNEQFF
.,once,TRBV5-1,TRBJ2-1,TGCGCCAGCAGGGATCTGGGGAGTTCCAATGAGCAGTTCTTC,CASRDLGSSNEQFF
.,.,TRBV7-9,TRBJ1-5,TGTGCCAGCAGCTCCTTCTCGGGGGAGGGTCAGCCCCAGCATTTT,CASSSFSGEGQPQHF
.,.,TRBV5-5,TRBJ2-1,TGTGCCAGCAGCACTGGGGGCCGTGGGGGCGGCTCCTACAATGAGCAGTTCTTC,CASSTGGRGGGSYNEQFF
.,.,TRBV6-1,TRBJ2-5,TGTGCCAGCAGCTGGACACTTCAAGAGACCCAGTACTTC,CASSWTLQETQYF
.,.,TRBV4-1,TRBJ1-2,TGCGCCAGCAGCCAAGATAGAGAACAGTCCGATCAGTATGGCTACACCTTC,CASSQDREQSDQYGYTF
.,few,TRBV27,TRBJ1-5,TGTGCCAGCAGTCCTGCGGGTGGGAGCAATCAGCCCCAGCATTTT,CASSPAGGSNQPQHF
.,.,TRBV2,TRBJ2-5,TGTGCCAGCACTCGGGACTTCGCCCAAGAGACCCAGTACTTC,CASTRDFAQETQYF
.,few,TRBV5-5,TRBJ2-7,TGTGCCAGCAGCTTGGAGGTCAGGGTCTCCTACGAGCAGTACTTC,CASSLEVRVSYEQYF
.,.,TRBV5-1,TRBJ2-6,TGCGCCAGCAGCTTCCCGGACAGTGCCAACGTCCTGACTTTC,CASSFPDSANVLTF
.,.,TRBV9,TRBJ2-3,TGCGCCAGCAGCCCTCTAGGCGACCCAGGGGATACGCAGTATTTT,CASSPLGDPGDTQYF
.,.,TRBV25-1,TRBJ2-7,TGTGCCAGCAGTGCCCTAATCGGGGTCAAGGGCGAGCAGTACTTC,CASSALIGVKGEQYF
TRBD1,.,TRBV11-2,TRBJ1-5,TGTGCCAGCAGCTTAGGGGGGACAGGGGGTAAACAGCCCCAGCATTTT,CASSLGGTGGKQPQHF